This T cell receptor beta chain was sequenced during a study of T cell responses to AZD1222 COVID-19 vaccine (dated by TCRdb to the early 2020s). For the wider study: TCR sequencing covered roughly 230 trial participants: approximately 200 given two doses of AZD1222 and 26 given two doses of MenACWY control vaccine. Trial participants were enrolled by age into 18-55, 56-69 and 70-plus year subgroups, with approximately 160, 26 and 62 TCR-sequenced participants respectively.

The CDR3 regions of human TCRbeta chains were subjected to immunosequencing. As for how the authors treated the data: TCRs in the repertoires were matched against a reference library of SARS-CoV-2-specific TCRs that had been generated with the MIRA antigen-specificity platform. Breadth meant the fraction of unique TCRs that were SARS-CoV-2-associated, whereas depth meant the fraction of total T cells that were SARS-CoV-2-associated. Using the MIRA data, every spike-specific TCR was mapped to the spike region that the TCR reacted to and assigned to either a CD4 or a CD8 class. Log10-transformed breadth and depth values were compared by one-way ANOVA with Sidak's multiple comparisons tests. Not all clones reach the TCRdb copy of this immuneACCESS table, which keeps in-frame sequences only. Checked studies attribute under half of the gap to unresolved V genes and leave the rest unexplained. That table supplies the V and J calls and clone size; D and trimming were determined from the DNA. The sample table shows 150,000 to 200,000 clones, and about 91% are seen once. Around 0.98% of the sample belongs to the ten largest clones.

Turning to this clone: This clone's antigen is unknown. No qualities accompany the bases; no much larger clone lies one base away.

What the research found in general, with its limitations: The 56-69-year group was small, and its depth increase did not reach significance, likely because of low power. Because no day 14 peak-response samples were available, the repertoires could be characterized only after the peak T cell response. Participants were mostly white British, with more females than males. The authors suggested clonal diversity may have been underestimated. A significant rise in spike-specific TCR breadth and depth was observed after two AZD1222 doses relative to day 0 and relative to MenACWY recipients. Epitopes outside the regions mutated in the B.1.351 and B.1.1.7 variants were reportedly recognized by nearly half of the unique spike-specific TCRs. Vaccine-associated CD4 TCRs spanned the whole spike protein, with dominant responses in regions 160-218 and 743-854. Only a handful of AZD1222 recipients were SARS-CoV-2 seropositive at baseline, limiting conclusions about previously exposed vaccinees.

This specimen's time point label, per the study, means: about 28 days (+/-7) after the second vaccine dose. AZD1222 recipients with second doses at about 4 weeks or about 12 weeks were pooled, because spike-specific TCR depth and breadth did not differ between schedules. The vaccinee samples were drawn from two UK trials, COV001 and COV002, one of which was a single-blind randomized controlled phase 2/3 trial testing AZD1222 (ChAdOx1 nCoV-19) in healthy adults. For TCRbeta chain sequencing, PBMC samples were collected from trial participants at day 0 and at day 28 after the second dose. Trimmed from V: 3 bases; trimmed from J: 8 bases; junction bases lacking a gene match: 8. Inclusive of the bounding cysteine and phenylalanine, the CDR3 is 14 residues long. Kept here is only the CDR3 DNA, which spans 42 bases and is read in frame from base 1. CDR1 and CDR2 are read off the germline V gene as SGHAT and FQNNGV.

The input for sequencing was peripheral blood, taken 28 days after the second AZD1222 dose. The TCR sequence derives from an adult who received the AZD1222 COVID-19 vaccine. The chain is assembled from TRBV11-2 and TRBJ1-1; a stretch of 8 junction bases matches TRBD1. The CDR3 is CASSFLFRDREAFF. The nucleotides read TGTGCCAGCAGCTTCTTGTTCCGGGACAGGGAAGCTTTCTTT.